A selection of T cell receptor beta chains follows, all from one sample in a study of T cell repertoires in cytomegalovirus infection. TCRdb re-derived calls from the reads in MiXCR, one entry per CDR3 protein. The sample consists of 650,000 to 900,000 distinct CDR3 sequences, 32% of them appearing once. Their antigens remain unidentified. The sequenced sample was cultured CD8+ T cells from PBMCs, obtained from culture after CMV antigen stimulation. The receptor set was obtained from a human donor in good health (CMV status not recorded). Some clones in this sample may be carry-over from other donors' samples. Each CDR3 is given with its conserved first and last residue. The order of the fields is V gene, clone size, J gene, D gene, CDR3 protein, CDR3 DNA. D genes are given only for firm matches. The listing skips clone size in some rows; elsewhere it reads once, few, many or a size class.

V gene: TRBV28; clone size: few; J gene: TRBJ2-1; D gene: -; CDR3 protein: CATGTGSYNEQFF; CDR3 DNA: TGTGCCACCGGGACCGGCTCCTACAATGAGCAGTTCTTC
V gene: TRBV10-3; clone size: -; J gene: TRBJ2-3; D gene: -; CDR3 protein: CAIRDPTADTQYF; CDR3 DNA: TGTGCCATCAGGGACCCTACGGCAGATACGCAGTATTTT
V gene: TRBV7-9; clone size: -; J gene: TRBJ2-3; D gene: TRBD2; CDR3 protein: CAIRLAGGPKFDTQYF; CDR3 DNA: TGTGCCATTAGACTAGCGGGGGGGCCGAAGTTTGATACGCAGTATTTT
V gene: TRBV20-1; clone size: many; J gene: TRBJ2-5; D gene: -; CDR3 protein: CSASHLTGTQYF; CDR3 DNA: TGCAGTGCTAGTCACCTCACTGGGACCCAGTACTTC
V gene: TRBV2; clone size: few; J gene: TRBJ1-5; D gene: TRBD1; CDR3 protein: CASRDRWNQPQHF; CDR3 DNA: TGTGCCAGCAGGGACAGGTGGAATCAGCCCCAGCATTTT
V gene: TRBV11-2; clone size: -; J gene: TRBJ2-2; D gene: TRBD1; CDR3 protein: CASSHRTGDNTGELFF; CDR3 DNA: TGTGCCAGCAGCCACCGGACAGGGGACAACACCGGGGAGCTGTTTTTT
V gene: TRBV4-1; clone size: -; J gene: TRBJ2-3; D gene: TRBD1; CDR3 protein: CSSRTGDDTQYF; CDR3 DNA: TGCTCCAGCAGGACAGGGGACGATACGCAGTATTTT
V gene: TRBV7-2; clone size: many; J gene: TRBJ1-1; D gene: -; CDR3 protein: CASSLARERFETEAFF; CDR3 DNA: TGTGCCAGCAGCTTGGCCAGGGAAAGGTTTGAGACTGAAGCTTTCTTT
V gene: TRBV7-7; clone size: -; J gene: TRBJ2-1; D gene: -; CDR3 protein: CASSLAPGPSSYNEQFF; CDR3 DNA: TGTGCTAGCAGCTTAGCGCCGGGACCCAGCTCCTACAATGAGCAGTTCTTC
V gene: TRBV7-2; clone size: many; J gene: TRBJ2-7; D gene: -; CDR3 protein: CASSFGPGTYEQYF; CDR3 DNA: TGTGCCAGCAGCTTCGGCCCAGGGACCTACGAGCAGTACTTC
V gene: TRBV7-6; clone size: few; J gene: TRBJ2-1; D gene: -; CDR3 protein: CASSLRTTGEQFF; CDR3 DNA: TGTGCCAGCAGCTTACGTACTACAGGAGAGCAGTTCTTC
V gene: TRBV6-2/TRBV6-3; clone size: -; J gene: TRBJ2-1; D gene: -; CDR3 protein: CATTGTRLYNEQFF; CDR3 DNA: TGTGCCACCACCGGGACACGCCTTTACAATGAGCAGTTCTTC
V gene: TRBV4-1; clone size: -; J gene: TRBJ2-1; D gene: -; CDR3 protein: CASSYTGGEQFF; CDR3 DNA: TGCGCCAGCAGCTATACTGGAGGTGAGCAGTTCTTC
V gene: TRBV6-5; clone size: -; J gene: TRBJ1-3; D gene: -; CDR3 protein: CASRHPEPGNTIYF; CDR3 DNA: TGTGCCAGCCGACACCCCGAACCTGGAAACACCATATATTTT
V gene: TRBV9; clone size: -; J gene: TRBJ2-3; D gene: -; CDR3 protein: CASSVEGTDSTDTQYF; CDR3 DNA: TGTGCCAGCAGCGTAGAGGGGACGGATAGCACAGATACGCAGTATTTT
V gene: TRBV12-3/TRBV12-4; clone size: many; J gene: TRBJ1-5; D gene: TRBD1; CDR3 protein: CASSSLRGGDSNQPQHF; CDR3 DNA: TGTGCCAGCAGTTCCCTTCGAGGGGGCGACAGCAATCAGCCCCAGCATTTT
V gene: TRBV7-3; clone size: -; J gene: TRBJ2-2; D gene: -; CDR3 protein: CASNLDWQIANTGELFF; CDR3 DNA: TGTGCCAGCAACCTAGATTGGCAGATAGCGAACACCGGGGAGCTGTTTTTT
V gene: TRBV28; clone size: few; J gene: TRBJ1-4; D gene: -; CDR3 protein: CASSLMATDEKLFF; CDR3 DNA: TGTGCCAGCAGTTTAATGGCAACAGATGAAAAACTGTTTTTT
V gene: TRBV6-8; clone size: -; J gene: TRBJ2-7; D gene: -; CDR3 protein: CASRTPAMAYEQYF; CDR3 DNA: TGTGCCAGCAGGACCCCCGCGATGGCCTACGAGCAGTACTTC
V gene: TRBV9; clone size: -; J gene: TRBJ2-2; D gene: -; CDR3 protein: CASSPSSLGQANTGELFF; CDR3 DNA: TGTGCCAGCAGCCCCAGTAGCTTGGGGCAGGCGAACACCGGGGAGCTGTTTTTT
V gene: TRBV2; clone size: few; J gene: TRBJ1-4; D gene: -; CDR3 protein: CASSEEPLLGLFF; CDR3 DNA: TGTGCCAGCAGTGAAGAACCTCTTCTGGGACTGTTTTTT
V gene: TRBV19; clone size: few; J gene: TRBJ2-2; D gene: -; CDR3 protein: CASSMGLAHTGELFF; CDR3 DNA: TGTGCCAGTAGTATGGGACTGGCTCACACCGGGGAGCTGTTTTTT
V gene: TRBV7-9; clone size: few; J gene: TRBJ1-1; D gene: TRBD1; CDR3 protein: CASSLVKIRTGWTEAFF; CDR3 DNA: TGTGCCAGCAGCTTAGTAAAAATTCGGACAGGGTGGACTGAAGCTTTCTTT
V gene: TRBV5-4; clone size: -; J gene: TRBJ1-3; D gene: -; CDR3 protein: CASSPETVTSGNTIYF; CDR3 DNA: TGTGCCAGCAGCCCCGAGACAGTCACTTCTGGAAACACCATATATTTT
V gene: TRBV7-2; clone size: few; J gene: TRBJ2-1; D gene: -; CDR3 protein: CASSLGWRGLAYNEQFF; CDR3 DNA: TGTGCCAGCAGCTTAGGTTGGCGGGGACTCGCGTACAATGAGCAGTTCTTC
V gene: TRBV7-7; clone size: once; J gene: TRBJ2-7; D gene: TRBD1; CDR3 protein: CASSPGQGKDEQYF; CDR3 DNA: TGTGCTAGCAGCCCCGGACAGGGGAAAGACGAGCAGTACTTC
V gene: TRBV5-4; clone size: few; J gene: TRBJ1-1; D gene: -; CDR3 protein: CASSAIGGEEAFF; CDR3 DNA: TGTGCCAGCAGCGCGATCGGGGGCGAAGAAGCTTTCTTT
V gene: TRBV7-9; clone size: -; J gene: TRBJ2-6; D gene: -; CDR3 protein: CASSSLTRGTGANVLTF; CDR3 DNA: TGTGCCAGCAGCTCTCTTACCAGGGGCACTGGGGCCAACGTCCTGACTTTC
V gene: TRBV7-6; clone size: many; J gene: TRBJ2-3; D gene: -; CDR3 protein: CASSVPGGTDTQYF; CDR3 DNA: TGTGCCAGCAGCGTACCCGGAGGCACAGATACGCAGTATTTT
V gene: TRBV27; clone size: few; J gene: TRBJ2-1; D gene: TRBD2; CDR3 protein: CASSFSGVGNEQFF; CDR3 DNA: TGTGCCAGCAGCTTTAGCGGGGTAGGCAATGAGCAGTTCTTC
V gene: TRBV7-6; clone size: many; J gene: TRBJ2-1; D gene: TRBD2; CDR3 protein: CASSLSGGATVEQFF; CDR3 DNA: TGTGCCAGCAGCTTATCCGGGGGGGCCACCGTTGAGCAGTTCTTC
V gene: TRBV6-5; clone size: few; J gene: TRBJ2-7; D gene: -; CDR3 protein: CASREEGGSYEQYF; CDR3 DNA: TGTGCCAGCAGAGAGGAGGGGGGCTCCTACGAGCAGTACTTC
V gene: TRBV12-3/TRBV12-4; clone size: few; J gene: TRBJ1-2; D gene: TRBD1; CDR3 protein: CASSLSLGAGTGGPGYTF; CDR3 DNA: TGTGCCAGCAGTTTATCCCTCGGGGCCGGGACAGGGGGTCCTGGCTACACCTTC
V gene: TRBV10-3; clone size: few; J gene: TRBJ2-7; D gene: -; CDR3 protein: CAISERGVGEQYF; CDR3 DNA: TGTGCCATCAGTGAAAGGGGCGTGGGGGAGCAGTACTTC
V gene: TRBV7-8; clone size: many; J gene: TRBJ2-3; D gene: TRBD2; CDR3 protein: CASSPRAGGLTDTQYF; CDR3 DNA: TGTGCCAGCAGCCCACGAGCGGGGGGGCTTACAGATACGCAGTATTTT
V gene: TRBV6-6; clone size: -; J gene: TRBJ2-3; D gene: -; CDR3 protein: CASSYSSLTDTQYF; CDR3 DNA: TGTGCCAGCAGTTACTCTTCTCTCACAGATACGCAGTATTTT
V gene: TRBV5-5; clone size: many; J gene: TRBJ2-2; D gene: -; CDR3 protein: CASSPGVLNTGELFF; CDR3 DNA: TGTGCCAGCAGTCCGGGGGTCCTGAACACCGGGGAGCTGTTTTTT
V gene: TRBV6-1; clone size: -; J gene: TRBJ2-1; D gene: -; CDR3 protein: CASSEMEGDEQFF; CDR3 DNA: TGTGCCAGCAGTGAAATGGAGGGCGATGAGCAGTTCTTC
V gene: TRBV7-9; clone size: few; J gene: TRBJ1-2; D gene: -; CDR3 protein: CASSLSERVYGYTF; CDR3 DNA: TGTGCCAGCAGCTTATCGGAGCGAGTATATGGCTACACCTTC
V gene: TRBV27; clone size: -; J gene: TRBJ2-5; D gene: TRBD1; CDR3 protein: CASSQWTGDGETQYF; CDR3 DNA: TGTGCCAGCAGCCAGTGGACAGGGGACGGAGAGACCCAGTACTTC
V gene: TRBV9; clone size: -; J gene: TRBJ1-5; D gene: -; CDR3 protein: CASSLGAPTSNQPQHF; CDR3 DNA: TGTGCCAGCAGTTTGGGGGCGCCTACTTCCAATCAGCCCCAGCATTTT
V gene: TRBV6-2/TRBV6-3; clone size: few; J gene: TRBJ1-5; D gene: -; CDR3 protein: CASSYSGGLSQPQHF; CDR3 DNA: TGTGCCAGCAGTTACTCCGGGGGGCTGAGTCAGCCCCAGCATTTT
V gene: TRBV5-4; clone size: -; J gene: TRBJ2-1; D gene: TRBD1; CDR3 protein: CASSLGGQGAKPAYNEQFF; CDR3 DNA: TGTGCCAGCAGCTTGGGAGGGCAGGGGGCCAAGCCAGCTTACAATGAGCAGTTCTTC
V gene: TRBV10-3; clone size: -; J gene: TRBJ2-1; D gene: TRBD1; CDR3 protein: CAISFILTGDNEQFF; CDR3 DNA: TGTGCCATCAGTTTCATTTTGACAGGGGACAATGAGCAGTTCTTC
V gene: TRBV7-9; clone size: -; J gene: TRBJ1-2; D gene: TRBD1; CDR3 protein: CASSLAGQVHGYTF; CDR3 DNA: TGTGCCAGCAGCTTAGCCGGACAGGTCCATGGCTACACCTTC
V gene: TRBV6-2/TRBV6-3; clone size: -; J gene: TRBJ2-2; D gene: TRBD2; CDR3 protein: CASSSLAGGDQGELFF; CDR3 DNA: TGTGCCAGCAGTTCACTAGCGGGGGGTGACCAGGGGGAGCTGTTTTTT
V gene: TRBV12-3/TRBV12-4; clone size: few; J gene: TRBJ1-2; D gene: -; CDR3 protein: CASRIPTRESPFSYTF; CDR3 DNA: TGTGCCAGCCGCATTCCCACCAGGGAATCCCCATTTAGCTACACCTTC
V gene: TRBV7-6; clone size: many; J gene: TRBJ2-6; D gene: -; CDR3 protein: CASSPSSGPPGANVLTF; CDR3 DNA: TGTGCCAGCAGCCCGAGCTCCGGGCCCCCTGGGGCCAACGTCCTGACTTTC
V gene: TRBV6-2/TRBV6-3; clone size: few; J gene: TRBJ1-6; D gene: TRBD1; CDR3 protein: CASSIGTGASPLHF; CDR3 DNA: TGTGCCAGCAGCATTGGGACAGGGGCTTCACCCCTCCACTTT
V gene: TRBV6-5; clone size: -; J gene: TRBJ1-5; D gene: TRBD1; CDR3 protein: CASRDGTGGSNQPQHF; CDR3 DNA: TGTGCCAGCAGGGACGGGACAGGGGGCAGCAATCAGCCCCAGCATTTT
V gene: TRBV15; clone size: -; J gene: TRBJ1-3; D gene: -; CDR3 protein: CATSSTVNSGNTIYF; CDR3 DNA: TGTGCCACCAGCAGTACAGTGAACTCTGGAAACACCATATATTTT
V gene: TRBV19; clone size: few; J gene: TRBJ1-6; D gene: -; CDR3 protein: CASRVSESPLHF; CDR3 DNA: TGTGCCAGTAGGGTCTCCGAGTCACCCCTCCACTTT
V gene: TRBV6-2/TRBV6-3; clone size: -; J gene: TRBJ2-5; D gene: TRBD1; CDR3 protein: CASGIGQGGTQYF; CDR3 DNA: TGTGCCAGCGGAATCGGACAGGGGGGGACCCAGTACTTC
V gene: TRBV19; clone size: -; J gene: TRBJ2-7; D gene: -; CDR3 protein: CASSPGAPEQYF; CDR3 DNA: TGTGCCAGTAGTCCCGGGGCCCCCGAGCAGTACTTC